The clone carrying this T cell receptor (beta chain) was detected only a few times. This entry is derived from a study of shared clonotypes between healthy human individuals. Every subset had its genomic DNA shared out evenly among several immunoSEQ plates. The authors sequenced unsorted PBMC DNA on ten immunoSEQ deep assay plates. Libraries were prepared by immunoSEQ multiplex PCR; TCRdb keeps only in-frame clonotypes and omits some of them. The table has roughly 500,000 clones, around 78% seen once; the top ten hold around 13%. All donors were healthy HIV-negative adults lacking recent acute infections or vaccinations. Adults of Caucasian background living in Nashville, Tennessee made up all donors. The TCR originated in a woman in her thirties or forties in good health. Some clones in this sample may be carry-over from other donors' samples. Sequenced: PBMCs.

CDR3 DNA: TGTGCCAGCAGCCGCAGGGTTTATGGCACAGATACGCAGTATTTT. Protein product: CASSRRVYGTDTQYF. V and J are TRBV7-2 and TRBJ2-3; TRBD1 is a possible D gene (5 bases). The V gene lost 5 bases and the J gene lost 1 base, with 13 bases spanning the gap. The CDR3 is made up of 15 amino acids. The germline gives CDR1 SGHTA, CDR2 FQGNSA.